This T cell receptor beta chain was found in a study of control samples from healthy donors and cancer patients. Germline values: CDR1 LNHDA, CDR2 SQIVND (reference sequence). V lost 3 bases and J 1 base, leaving 12 bases between the germline ends. This CDR3 region has 15 residues. This table comes from immunoSEQ multiplex PCR, and its TCRdb copy is limited to in-frame clones, with some not included. The table lists 150,000 or so clones, 90% to 95% of them singletons. This clonotype was obtained from a man aged 40-50 years in good health. This chain joins TRBV19 and TRBJ1-1; a possible D gene is TRBD1 (5 bases). Input material: blood. The CDR3 reads CASSMGGSTNTEAFF. As DNA, the CDR3 is TGTGCCAGTAGTATGGGGGGGTCCACGAACACTGAAGCTTTCTTT.